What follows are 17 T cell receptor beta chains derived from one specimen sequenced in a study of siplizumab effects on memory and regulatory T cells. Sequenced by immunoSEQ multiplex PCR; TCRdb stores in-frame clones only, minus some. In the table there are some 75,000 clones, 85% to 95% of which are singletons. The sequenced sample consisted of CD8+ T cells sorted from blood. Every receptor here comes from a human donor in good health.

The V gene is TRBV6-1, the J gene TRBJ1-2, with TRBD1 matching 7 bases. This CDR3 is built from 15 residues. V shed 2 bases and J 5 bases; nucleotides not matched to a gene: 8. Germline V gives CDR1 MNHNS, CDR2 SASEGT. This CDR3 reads CASSETMTGMYGYTF. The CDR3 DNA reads TGTGCCAGCAGTGAAACCATGACAGGGATGTATGGCTACACCTTC.

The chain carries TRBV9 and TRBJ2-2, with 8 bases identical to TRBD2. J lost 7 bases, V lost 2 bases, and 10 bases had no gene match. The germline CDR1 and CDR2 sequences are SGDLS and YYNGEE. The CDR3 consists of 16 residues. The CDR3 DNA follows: TGTGCCAGCAGCGTTTTTAAGTTAGCGGGAAGCGGGGAGCTGTTTTTT. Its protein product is CASSVFKLAGSGELFF.

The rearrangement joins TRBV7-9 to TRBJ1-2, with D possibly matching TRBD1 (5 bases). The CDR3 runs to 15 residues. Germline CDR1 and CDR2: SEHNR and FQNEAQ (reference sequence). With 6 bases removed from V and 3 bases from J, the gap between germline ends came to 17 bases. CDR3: CASRSSHWGDYGYTF. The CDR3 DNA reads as TGTGCCAGCAGATCGTCTCATTGGGGGGACTATGGCTACACCTTC. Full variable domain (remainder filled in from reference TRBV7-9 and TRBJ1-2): DTGVSQNPRHKITKRGQNVTFRCDPISEHNRLYWYRQTLGQGPEFLTYFQNEAQLEKSRLLSDRFSAERPKGSFSTLEIQRTEQGDSAMYLCASRSSHWGDYGYTFGSGTRLTVV.

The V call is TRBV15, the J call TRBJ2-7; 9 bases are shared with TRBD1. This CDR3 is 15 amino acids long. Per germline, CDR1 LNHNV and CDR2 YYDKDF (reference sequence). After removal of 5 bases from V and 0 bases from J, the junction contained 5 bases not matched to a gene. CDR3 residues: CATSLTGGSSYEQYF. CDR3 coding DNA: TGTGCCACCAGCCTTACAGGGGGCTCCTCCTACGAGCAGTACTTC.

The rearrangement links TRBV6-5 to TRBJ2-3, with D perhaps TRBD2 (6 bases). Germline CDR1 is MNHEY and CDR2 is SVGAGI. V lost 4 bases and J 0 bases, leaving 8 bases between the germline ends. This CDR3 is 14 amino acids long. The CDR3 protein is CASSLAVSTDTQYF. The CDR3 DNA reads TGTGCCAGCAGTTTAGCGGTCAGCACAGATACGCAGTATTTT.

DNA of the CDR3: TGTGCCAGCAGCGTAGGGGGGGAGTCCACTGAAGCTTTCTTT. Translated, it gives CASSVGGESTEAFF. The chain uses TRBV9 and TRBJ1-1; the D gene is possibly TRBD1 (5 bases). V dropped 0 bases and J dropped 4 bases, with 10 bases sitting between them. CDR1 and CDR2 from the germline V gene are SGDLS and YYNGEE. The CDR3 sequence is 14 residues long.

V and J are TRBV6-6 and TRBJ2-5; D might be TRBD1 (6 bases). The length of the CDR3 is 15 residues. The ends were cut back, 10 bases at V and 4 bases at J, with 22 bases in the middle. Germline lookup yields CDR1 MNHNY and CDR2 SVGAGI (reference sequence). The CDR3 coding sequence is TGTGCCACCCCTGGCACAGGGTTGACAGGAGAGACCCAGTACTTC. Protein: CATPGTGLTGETQYF.

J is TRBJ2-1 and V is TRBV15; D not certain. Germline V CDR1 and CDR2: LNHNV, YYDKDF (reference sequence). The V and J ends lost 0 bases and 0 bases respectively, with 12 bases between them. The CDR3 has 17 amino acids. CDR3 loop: CATSRDKSPSSYNEQFF. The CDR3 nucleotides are TGTGCCACCAGCAGAGATAAATCCCCAAGCTCCTACAATGAGCAGTTCTTC.

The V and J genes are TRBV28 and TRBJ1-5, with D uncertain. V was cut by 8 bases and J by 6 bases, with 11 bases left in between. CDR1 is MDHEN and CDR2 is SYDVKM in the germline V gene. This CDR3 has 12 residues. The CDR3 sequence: CASLSGGQPQHF. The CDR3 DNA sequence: TGTGCCAGCCTGTCGGGCGGTCAGCCCCAGCATTTT.

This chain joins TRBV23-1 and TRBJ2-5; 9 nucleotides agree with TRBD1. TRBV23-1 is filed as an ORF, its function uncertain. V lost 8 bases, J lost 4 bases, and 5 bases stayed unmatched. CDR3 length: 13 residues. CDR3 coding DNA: TGCGCCAGCGGGGGACAGGGAGGAGAGACCCAGTACTTC. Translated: CASGGQGGETQYF.

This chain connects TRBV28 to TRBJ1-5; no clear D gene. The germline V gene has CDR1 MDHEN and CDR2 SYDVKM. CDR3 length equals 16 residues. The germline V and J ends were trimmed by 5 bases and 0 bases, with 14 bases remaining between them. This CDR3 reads CASSPRQGNSNQPQHF. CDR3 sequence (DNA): TGTGCCAGCAGTCCACGGCAAGGGAATAGCAATCAGCCCCAGCATTTT. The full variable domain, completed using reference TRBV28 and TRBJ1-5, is DVKVTQSSRYLVKRTGEKVFLECVQDMDHENMFWYRQDPGLGLRLIYFSYDVKMKEKGDIPEGYSVSREKKERFSLILESASTNQTSMYLCASSPRQGNSNQPQHFGDGTRLSIL.

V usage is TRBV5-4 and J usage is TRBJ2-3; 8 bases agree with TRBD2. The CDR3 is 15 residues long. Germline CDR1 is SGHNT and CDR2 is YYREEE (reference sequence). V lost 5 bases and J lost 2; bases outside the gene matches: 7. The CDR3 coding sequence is TGTGCCAGCAGGCGACCGGGGGGGCCCACAGATACGCAGTATTTT. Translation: CASRRPGGPTDTQYF.

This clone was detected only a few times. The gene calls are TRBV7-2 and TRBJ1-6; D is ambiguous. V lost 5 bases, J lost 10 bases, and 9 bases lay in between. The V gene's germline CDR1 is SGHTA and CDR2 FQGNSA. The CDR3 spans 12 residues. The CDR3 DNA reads TGTGCCAGCAGCCCCGTCGGGTCACCCCTCCACTTT. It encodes CASSPVGSPLHF.

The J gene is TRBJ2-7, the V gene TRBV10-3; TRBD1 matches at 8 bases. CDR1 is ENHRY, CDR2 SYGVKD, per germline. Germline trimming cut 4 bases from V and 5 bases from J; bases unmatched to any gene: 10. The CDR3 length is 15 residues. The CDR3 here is CAISGMTTGDNEQYF. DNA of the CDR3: TGTGCCATCAGTGGGATGACGACAGGGGACAACGAGCAGTACTTC.

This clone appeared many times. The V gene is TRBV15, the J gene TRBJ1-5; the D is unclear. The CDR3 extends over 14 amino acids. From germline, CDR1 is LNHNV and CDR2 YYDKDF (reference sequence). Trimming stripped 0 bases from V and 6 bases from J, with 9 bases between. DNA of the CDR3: TGTGCCACCAGCAGAGATAGGGAGGTTCAGCCCCAGCATTTT. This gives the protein CATSRDREVQPQHF.

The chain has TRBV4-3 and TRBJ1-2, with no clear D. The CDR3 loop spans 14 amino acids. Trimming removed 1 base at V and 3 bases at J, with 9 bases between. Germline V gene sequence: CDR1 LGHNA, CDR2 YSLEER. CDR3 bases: TGCGCCAGCAGCCAAGTACCACAGCACTATGGCTACACCTTC. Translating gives CASSQVPQHYGYTF.

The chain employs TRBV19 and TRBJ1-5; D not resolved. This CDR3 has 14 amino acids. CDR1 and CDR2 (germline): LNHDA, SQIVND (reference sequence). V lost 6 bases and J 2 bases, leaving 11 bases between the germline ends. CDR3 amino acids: CASRDSVGNQPQHF. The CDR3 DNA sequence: TGTGCCAGTAGAGATTCGGTTGGCAATCAGCCCCAGCATTTT.